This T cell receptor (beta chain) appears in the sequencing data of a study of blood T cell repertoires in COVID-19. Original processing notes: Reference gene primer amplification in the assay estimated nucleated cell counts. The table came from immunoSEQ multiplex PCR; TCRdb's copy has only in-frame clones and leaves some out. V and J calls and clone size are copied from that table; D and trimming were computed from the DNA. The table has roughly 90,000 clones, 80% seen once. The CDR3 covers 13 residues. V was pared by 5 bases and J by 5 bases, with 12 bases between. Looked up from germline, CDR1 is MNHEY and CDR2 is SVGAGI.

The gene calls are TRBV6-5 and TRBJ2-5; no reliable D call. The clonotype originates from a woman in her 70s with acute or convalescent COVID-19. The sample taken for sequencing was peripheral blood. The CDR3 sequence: CASSRVATETQYF. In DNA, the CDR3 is TGTGCCAGCAGTCGGGTAGCTACGGAGACCCAGTACTTC.